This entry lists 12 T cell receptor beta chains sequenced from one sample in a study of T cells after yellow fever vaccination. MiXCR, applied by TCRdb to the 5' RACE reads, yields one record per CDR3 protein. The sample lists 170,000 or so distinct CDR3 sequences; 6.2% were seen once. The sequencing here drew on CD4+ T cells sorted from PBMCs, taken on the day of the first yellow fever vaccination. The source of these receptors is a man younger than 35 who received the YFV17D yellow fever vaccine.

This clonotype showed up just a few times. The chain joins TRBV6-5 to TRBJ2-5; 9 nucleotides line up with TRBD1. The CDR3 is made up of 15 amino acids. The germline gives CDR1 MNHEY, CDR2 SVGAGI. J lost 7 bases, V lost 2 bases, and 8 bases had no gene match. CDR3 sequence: CASSYSDRGIGTQYF. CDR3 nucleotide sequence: TGTGCCAGCAGTTACAGCGACAGGGGGATTGGGACCCAGTACTTC.

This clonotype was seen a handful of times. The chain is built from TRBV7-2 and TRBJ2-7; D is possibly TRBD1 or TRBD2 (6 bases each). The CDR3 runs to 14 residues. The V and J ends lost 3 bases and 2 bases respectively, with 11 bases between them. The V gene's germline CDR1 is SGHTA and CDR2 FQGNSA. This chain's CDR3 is CASSLGGATYEQYF. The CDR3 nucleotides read TGTGCCAGCAGCTTGGGGGGCGCTACCTACGAGCAGTACTTC.

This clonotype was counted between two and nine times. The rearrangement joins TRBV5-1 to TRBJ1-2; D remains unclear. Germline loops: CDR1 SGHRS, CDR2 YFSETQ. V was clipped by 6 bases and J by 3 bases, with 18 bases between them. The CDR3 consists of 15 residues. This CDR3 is CASTVGGGSDYGYTF. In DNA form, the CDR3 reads TGCGCCAGCACAGTCGGAGGTGGTTCAGACTATGGCTACACCTTC.

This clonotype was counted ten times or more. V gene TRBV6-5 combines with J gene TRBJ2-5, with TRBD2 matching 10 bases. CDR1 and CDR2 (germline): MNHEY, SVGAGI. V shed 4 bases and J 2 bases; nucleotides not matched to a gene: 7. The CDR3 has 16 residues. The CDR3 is CASSWGLAGVQETQYF. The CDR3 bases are TGTGCCAGCAGTTGGGGTCTAGCGGGGGTACAAGAGACCCAGTACTTC.

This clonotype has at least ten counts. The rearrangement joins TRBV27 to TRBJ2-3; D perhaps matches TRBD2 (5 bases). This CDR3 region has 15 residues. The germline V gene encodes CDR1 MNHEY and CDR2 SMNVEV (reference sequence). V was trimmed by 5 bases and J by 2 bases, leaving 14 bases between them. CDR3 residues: CASSLGLRYTDTQYF. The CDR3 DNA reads TGTGCCAGCAGTCTTGGACTTCGATACACAGATACGCAGTATTTT.

The CDR3: CASSRGTSGASSYEQYF. CDR3 nucleotide sequence: TGCGCCAGCAGCCGAGGGACTAGCGGGGCCAGCTCCTACGAGCAGTACTTC. The J gene is TRBJ2-7, the V gene TRBV4-3; 13 bases line up with TRBD2. The trim removed 4 bases at V and 0 bases at J, leaving 6 bases unmatched. Looked up from germline, CDR1 is LGHNA and CDR2 is YSLEER. CDR3 size: 17 residues.

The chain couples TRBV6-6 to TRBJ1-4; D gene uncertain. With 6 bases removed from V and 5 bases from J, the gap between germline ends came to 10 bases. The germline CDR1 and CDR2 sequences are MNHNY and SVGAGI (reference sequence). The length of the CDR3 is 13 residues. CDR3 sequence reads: CASSAQGNEKLFF. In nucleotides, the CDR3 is TGTGCCAGCAGCGCCCAAGGGAATGAAAAACTGTTTTTT.

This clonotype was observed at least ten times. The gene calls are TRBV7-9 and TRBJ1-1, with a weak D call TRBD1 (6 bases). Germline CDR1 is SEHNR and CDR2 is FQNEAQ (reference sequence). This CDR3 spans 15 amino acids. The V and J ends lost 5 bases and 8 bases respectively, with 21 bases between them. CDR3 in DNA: TGTGCCAGCAGCCCCCGAACCGGGACACGGGGAGAAGCTTTCTTT. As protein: CASSPRTGTRGEAFF.

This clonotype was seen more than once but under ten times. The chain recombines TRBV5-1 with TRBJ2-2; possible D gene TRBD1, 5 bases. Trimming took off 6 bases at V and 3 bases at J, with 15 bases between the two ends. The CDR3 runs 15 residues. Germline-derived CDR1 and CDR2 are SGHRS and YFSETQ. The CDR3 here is CASTPPDTYTGELFF. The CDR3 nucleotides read TGCGCCAGCACCCCTCCGGACACTTACACCGGGGAGCTGTTTTTT.

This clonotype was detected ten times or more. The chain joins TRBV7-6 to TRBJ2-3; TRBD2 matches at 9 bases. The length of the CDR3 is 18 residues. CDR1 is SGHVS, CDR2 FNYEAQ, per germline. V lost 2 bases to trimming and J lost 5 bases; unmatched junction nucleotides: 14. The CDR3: CASSLTPRLAGFIDTQYF. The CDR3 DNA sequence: TGTGCCAGCAGCTTAACTCCGCGGCTAGCGGGGTTTATAGATACGCAGTATTTT. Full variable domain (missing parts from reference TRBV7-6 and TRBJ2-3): GAGVSQSPRYKVTKRGQDVALRCDPISGHVSLYWYRQALGQGPEFLTYFNYEAQQDKSGLPNDRFSAERPEGSISTLTIQRTEQRDSAMYRCASSLTPRLAGFIDTQYFGPGTRLTVL.

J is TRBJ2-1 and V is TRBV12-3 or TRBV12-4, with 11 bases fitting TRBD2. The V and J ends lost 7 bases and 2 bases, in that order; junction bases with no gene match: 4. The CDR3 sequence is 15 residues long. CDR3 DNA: TGTGCCAGCACCTTAGCGGGGGGGCCCTACAATGAGCAGTTCTTC. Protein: CASTLAGGPYNEQFF.

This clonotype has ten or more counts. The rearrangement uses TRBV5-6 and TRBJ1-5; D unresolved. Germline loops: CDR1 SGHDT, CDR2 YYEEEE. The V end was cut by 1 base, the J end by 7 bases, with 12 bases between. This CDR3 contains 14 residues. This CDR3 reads CASSLFGSDQPQHF. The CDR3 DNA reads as TGTGCCAGCAGCTTGTTCGGATCCGACCAGCCCCAGCATTTT.